The 27 T cell receptor beta chains given below trace back to one sample, sequenced in a study of cytotoxic CD8 clonotypes in ibrutinib-treated CLL. Assay used: immunoSEQ multiplex PCR; TCRdb lists only in-frame clones, some missing. The top ten hold under 8.5% of the sample, which has approximately 74,000 clones, over 75% seen once. This material consisted of PBMCs, taken at disease progression, from a patient treated with ibrutinib. The receptors originated from a human donor with chronic lymphocytic leukemia.

The gene calls are TRBV12-5 and TRBJ2-2, with D uncertain. Trimming removed 0 bases from V and 0 bases from J, with 5 bases in between. CDR3 length equals 15 residues. Germline values: CDR1 LGHNT, CDR2 FRNRAP. For the CDR3, the DNA is TGTGCTAGTGGTTTGGTAACCTCGAACACCGGGGAGCTGTTTTTT. Encoded protein: CASGLVTSNTGELFF.

This chain uses TRBV10-3 with TRBJ2-7, with 13 bases lining up with TRBD2. The trim removed 5 bases at V and 7 bases at J, leaving 5 bases unmatched. This CDR3 is built from 14 residues. Looked up from germline, CDR1 is ENHRY and CDR2 is SYGVKD. The CDR3 region has the DNA TGTGCCATCAGTCGGACTAGCGGGAGCGGGGAGCAGTACTTC. Translation: CAISRTSGSGEQYF.

This chain uses TRBV9 with TRBJ2-1; D is uncertain. The V gene lost 1 base and the J gene lost 4 bases, with 0 bases spanning the gap. Germline assignment: CDR1 SGDLS and CDR2 YYNGEE. The CDR3 runs to 11 residues. DNA for the CDR3: TGTGCCAGCAGCGTATACAATGAGCAGTTCTTC. Its protein product is CASSVYNEQFF.

The rearrangement links TRBV9 to TRBJ2-5; D gene ambiguous. CDR1 and CDR2 from the germline V gene are SGDLS and YYNGEE. CDR3 size: 14 residues. V was clipped by 0 bases and J by 2 bases, with 8 bases between them. CDR3: CASSVERDQETQYF. Written as DNA, the CDR3 is TGTGCCAGCAGCGTAGAAAGGGATCAAGAGACCCAGTACTTC. Combining the CDR3 with reference TRBV9 and TRBJ2-5 gives the whole variable domain DSGVTQTPKHLITATGQRVTLRCSPRSGDLSVYWYQQSLDQGLQFLIQYYNGEERAKGNILERFSAQQFPDLHSELNLSSLELGDSALYFCASSVERDQETQYFGPGTRLLVL.

This chain links TRBV7-3 with TRBJ2-1; 11 bases align to TRBD2. Per the germline V gene, CDR1 is SGHTA and CDR2 is FQGTGA. The CDR3 has 15 residues. V gave up 3 bases and J gave up 10 bases; unmatched junction bases: 8. The CDR3 sequence is CASSLGSGRAREQFF. Written as DNA, the CDR3 is TGTGCCAGCAGCTTGGGTAGCGGGAGGGCCCGCGAGCAGTTCTTC.

The V gene is TRBV28, the J gene TRBJ2-2; 8 bases are a match to TRBD1. The CDR3 extends over 15 amino acids. With V trimmed by 7 bases and J by 5 bases, 9 bases remained unmatched. Germline V CDR1 and CDR2: MDHEN, SYDVKM. The CDR3 loop reads CASTRRGHGTGELFF. The DNA for the CDR3 is TGTGCCAGCACACGCAGGGGGCATGGTACCGGGGAGCTGTTTTTT.

About this clone itself: Other DNA variants within this sample encode the same CDR3. CDR3 in amino acids: CASSLGPAYEQYF. The CDR3 DNA sequence: TGTGCCAGCAGCCTGGGACCGGCCTACGAGCAGTACTTC. The chain has TRBV27 and TRBJ2-7, with D perhaps matching TRBD1 or TRBD2 (5 bases each). CDR3 length: 13 residues. The V gene lost 6 bases and the J gene lost 2 bases, with 11 bases spanning the gap. The germline gives CDR1 MNHEY, CDR2 SMNVEV (reference sequence).

The chain employs TRBV30 and TRBJ1-4; D call uncertain. The V gene lost 5 bases and the J gene lost 4 bases, with 17 bases spanning the gap. The CDR3 is made up of 15 amino acids. The germline V gene encodes CDR1 GTSNPN and CDR2 SVGIG (reference sequence). The CDR3 protein is CAWARPAYGNEKLFF. CDR3 coding DNA: TGTGCCTGGGCCCGTCCTGCCTATGGTAATGAAAAACTGTTTTTT.

The chain joins TRBV5-6 to TRBJ1-5; 11 nucleotides agree with TRBD1. Germline CDR1 and CDR2: SGHDT and YYEEEE. The J segment lost 3 bases and the V segment lost 4 bases, leaving 3 bases of the junction unmatched. The CDR3 sequence is 15 residues long. The CDR3 coding sequence is TGTGCCAGCAGCAGGGACAGGGGGATCAATCAGCCCCAGCATTTT. The encoded protein is CASSRDRGINQPQHF.

The chain couples TRBV7-9 to TRBJ1-2; no clear D. Germline CDR1 reads SEHNR; CDR2 reads FQNEAQ (reference sequence). V was trimmed by 5 bases and J by 2 bases, leaving 24 bases between them. CDR3 size: 18 residues. The CDR3 protein is CASSKSYHGPTENYGYTF. DNA for the CDR3: TGTGCCAGCAGCAAAAGTTACCATGGGCCCACAGAAAACTATGGCTACACCTTC.

The genes are TRBV6-5 and TRBJ2-7; TRBD2 might be the D (5 bases). The germline V and J ends were trimmed by 2 bases and 0 bases, with 14 bases remaining between them. The germline gives CDR1 MNHEY, CDR2 SVGAGI. The CDR3 contains 16 residues. The CDR3 reads CASSYEGRVSSYEQYF. CDR3 nucleotide sequence: TGTGCCAGCAGTTACGAGGGCAGAGTAAGCTCCTACGAGCAGTACTTC.

This sequence joins TRBV6-1 and TRBJ2-6; D gene uncertain. Deletions cut 0 bases from V and 3 bases from J, with 9 bases between. The CDR3 sequence is 16 residues long. Per the germline V gene, CDR1 is MNHNS and CDR2 is SASEGT. CDR3 residues: CASSEAGVIGANVLTF. The DNA of the CDR3 is TGTGCCAGCAGTGAAGCTGGGGTTATTGGGGCCAACGTCCTGACTTTC.

The chain carries TRBV9 and TRBJ2-5; D may be TRBD1 (6 bases). CDR3 length: 15 residues. CDR1 SGDLS and CDR2 YYNGEE come from the germline V gene. V shed 0 bases and J shed 5 bases, with 14 bases lying between them. CDR3 nucleotide sequence: TGTGCCAGCAGCGTAGTCGGGACACCTGGGGAGACCCAGTACTTC. Amino acid sequence: CASSVVGTPGETQYF. Full variable domain (remainder filled in from reference TRBV9 and TRBJ2-5): DSGVTQTPKHLITATGQRVTLRCSPRSGDLSVYWYQQSLDQGLQFLIQYYNGEERAKGNILERFSAQQFPDLHSELNLSSLELGDSALYFCASSVVGTPGETQYFGPGTRLLVL.

A single count supports this clone. The rearrangement joins TRBV5-1 to TRBJ1-5, with 11 bases aligning to TRBD1. Trimming took 4 bases from V and 6 from J; bases not matched to a gene: 3. The CDR3 runs to 14 residues. Looked up from germline, CDR1 is SGHRS and CDR2 is YFSETQ. The CDR3 coding sequence is TGCGCCAGCAGCGGGACAGGGGGAGGTCAGCCCCAGCATTTT. This gives the protein CASSGTGGGQPQHF.

The CDR3 coding sequence is TGTGCCAGCAGCCCCTCCGGGACAGGGGTTCGGGAGCAGTACTTC. This sequence encodes CASSPSGTGVREQYF. The rearrangement links TRBV25-1 to TRBJ2-7; 10 bases agree with TRBD1. CDR1 is MGHDK, CDR2 SYGVNS, per germline. This CDR3 contains 15 residues. V was pared by 6 bases and J by 7 bases, with 12 bases of the junction left unmatched.

The gene calls are TRBV5-4 and TRBJ1-1; D might be TRBD1 (6 bases). Trimming took 5 bases from V and 5 from J, leaving 13 bases between them. The CDR3 is 13 amino acids. Looked up from germline, CDR1 is SGHNT and CDR2 is YYREEE (reference sequence). CDR3: CASRLQGFTEAFF. The CDR3 DNA reads as TGTGCCAGCAGGTTGCAGGGGTTTACTGAAGCTTTCTTT.

The chain has TRBV5-1 and TRBJ2-2; weak D call: TRBD2 (5 bases). Looked up from germline, CDR1 is SGHRS and CDR2 is YFSETQ. Trimming left V 4 bases short and J 3 bases short, with 16 bases between. CDR3 size: 16 residues. The DNA of the CDR3 is TGCGCCAGCAGCCGGGTGGGGATCGGGGACACCGGGGAGCTGTTTTTT. This translates into CASSRVGIGDTGELFF.

This chain links TRBV5-1 with TRBJ1-2; 7 bases line up with TRBD1. CDR3 size: 14 residues. Germline CDR1 reads SGHRS; CDR2 reads YFSETQ. The trim removed 3 bases at V and 4 bases at J, leaving 6 bases unmatched. CDR3 sequence (DNA): TGCGCCAGCAGCTCCGCGACAGGGAGCTATGGCTACACCTTC. This codes for CASSSATGSYGYTF.

The rearrangement uses TRBV27 and TRBJ2-1; the D gene is possibly TRBD1 (7 bases). Germline-derived CDR1 and CDR2 are MNHEY and SMNVEV (reference sequence). V lost 5 bases to trimming and J lost 3 bases, with 17 bases between them. This CDR3 comprises 16 residues. The CDR3: CASSTPRQGLYNEQFF. The CDR3, as DNA: TGTGCCAGCAGTACGCCCCGACAGGGACTCTACAATGAGCAGTTCTTC.

V gene TRBV7-9 combines with J gene TRBJ1-4, with D possibly matching TRBD1 (5 bases). Germline lookup yields CDR1 SEHNR and CDR2 FQNEAQ (reference sequence). The germline V and J ends were trimmed by 7 bases and 6 bases, with 18 bases remaining between them. The CDR3 totals 15 residues. The CDR3 reads CASTSPGGVYEKLFF. For the CDR3, the DNA is TGTGCCAGCACCTCCCCCGGGGGGGTTTATGAAAAACTGTTTTTT. The full variable domain, completed using reference TRBV7-9 and TRBJ1-4, is DTGVSQNPRHKITKRGQNVTFRCDPISEHNRLYWYRQTLGQGPEFLTYFQNEAQLEKSRLLSDRFSAERPKGSFSTLEIQRTEQGDSAMYLCASTSPGGVYEKLFFGSGTQLSVL.

The chain is built from TRBV30 and TRBJ2-5, with TRBD2 matching over 7 bases. This CDR3 has 15 amino acids. In germline, CDR1 is GTSNPN, CDR2 SVGIG (reference sequence). The junction had 4 bases not matched to a gene; V was cut back by 0 bases and J by 0 bases. The CDR3 nucleotides read TGTGCCTGGAGTGTGACTAGCTACTACCAAGAGACCCAGTACTTC. Amino acids: CAWSVTSYYQETQYF.

The J gene is TRBJ2-7, the V gene TRBV19; TRBD1 aligns across 8 bases. This CDR3 comprises 14 residues. The V gene end was trimmed by 5 bases and the J gene end by 4 bases; junction bases not matched to a gene: 7. Germline CDR1 LNHDA, CDR2 SQIVND (reference sequence). The DNA for the CDR3 is TGTGCCAGTAGTTCCATGGACAGGGAATACGAGCAGTACTTC. Its translation is CASSSMDREYEQYF. The variable domain in full, completed from reference TRBV19 and TRBJ2-7, reads DGGITQSPKYLFRKEGQNVTLSCEQNLNHDAMYWYRQDPGQGLRLIYYSQIVNDFQKGDIAEGYSVSREKKESFPLTVTSAQKNPTAFYLCASSSMDREYEQYFGPGTRLTVT.

The chain joins TRBV7-3 to TRBJ2-5; TRBD1 matches at 11 bases. This CDR3 region has 18 residues. V shed 6 bases and J 3 bases; nucleotides not matched to a gene: 15. CDR1 is SGHTA and CDR2 is FQGTGA in the germline V gene. CDR3 region: CASRPGTGGKRNEETQYF. CDR3 sequence (DNA): TGTGCCAGCAGGCCCGGGACAGGGGGAAAACGTAACGAAGAGACCCAGTACTTC.

This clone has more than one count but fewer than ten. The chain links TRBV19 to TRBJ2-7; D is ambiguous. Trimming removed 4 bases at V and 3 bases at J, with 13 bases between. The CDR3 extends over 14 amino acids. Germline CDR1 reads LNHDA; CDR2 reads SQIVND (reference sequence). Here the CDR3 reads CASSKGPPFYEQYF. The CDR3 DNA follows: TGTGCCAGTAGTAAAGGGCCGCCCTTCTACGAGCAGTACTTC.

The chain carries TRBV5-1 and TRBJ2-3; D not resolved. V was trimmed by 0 bases and J by 3 bases, leaving 14 bases between them. Germline CDR1 reads SGHRS; CDR2 reads YFSETQ. There are 16 residues in the CDR3. The CDR3 protein is CASSLGQSQLTDTQYF. CDR3 coding DNA: TGCGCCAGCAGCTTGGGCCAGAGCCAGCTAACAGATACGCAGTATTTT.

The chain joins TRBV18 to TRBJ1-2; 7 bases fit TRBD1. Germline assignment: CDR1 KGHSH and CDR2 LQKENI. The CDR3 spans 15 residues. V lost 3 bases, J lost 4 bases, and 8 bases stayed unmatched. CDR3 loop: CASSPDRSLSYGYTF. The CDR3 DNA reads as TGTGCCAGCTCACCGGACAGGAGCCTATCCTATGGCTACACCTTC.

The chain carries TRBV19 and TRBJ2-7; D possibly corresponds to TRBD2 (5 bases). Germline V gene lookup returns CDR1 LNHDA and CDR2 SQIVND (reference sequence). The CDR3 has 15 residues. V shed 7 bases and J shed 1 base, with 17 bases lying between them. The CDR3: CASTVSRGVSYEQYF. The CDR3 coding sequence is TGTGCCAGTACCGTTAGCCGGGGAGTTTCCTACGAGCAGTACTTC. Based on the CDR3 plus reference TRBV19 and TRBJ2-7, the full variable domain is DGGITQSPKYLFRKEGQNVTLSCEQNLNHDAMYWYRQDPGQGLRLIYYSQIVNDFQKGDIAEGYSVSREKKESFPLTVTSAQKNPTAFYLCASTVSRGVSYEQYFGPGTRLTVT.